This T cell receptor (beta chain) was captured by sequencing in a study of T cell responses to AZD1222 COVID-19 vaccine. Study-level background: Pooling of second doses given at about 4 or about 12 weeks was done.

On this clone: Its antigen is as yet unknown.

The CDR3 runs to 14 residues. From germline, CDR1 is MGHRA and CDR2 YSYEKL. V shed 8 bases and J shed 3 bases, with 16 bases lying between them. Method: immunoSEQ multiplex PCR; TCRdb's copy keeps in-frame clones and lacks some. The table lists some 97,000 clones, just under 90% of them singletons. General observations from the study: It was only a handful of AZD1222 recipients who were seropositive at baseline. Clonal diversity was possibly underestimated, and the donors were mostly white British, with more females. Nearly half of spike-specific TCRs reportedly target unmutated variant regions.

Specimen: peripheral blood, collected on day 0 of AZD1222 vaccination. The receptor was isolated from an adult in good health. This chain uses TRBV4-1 with TRBJ1-1; D gene uncertain. CDR3 DNA: TGCGCCAGCCGCTTAGCGGGCTCCCACACTGAAGCTTTCTTT. This gives the protein CASRLAGSHTEAFF.